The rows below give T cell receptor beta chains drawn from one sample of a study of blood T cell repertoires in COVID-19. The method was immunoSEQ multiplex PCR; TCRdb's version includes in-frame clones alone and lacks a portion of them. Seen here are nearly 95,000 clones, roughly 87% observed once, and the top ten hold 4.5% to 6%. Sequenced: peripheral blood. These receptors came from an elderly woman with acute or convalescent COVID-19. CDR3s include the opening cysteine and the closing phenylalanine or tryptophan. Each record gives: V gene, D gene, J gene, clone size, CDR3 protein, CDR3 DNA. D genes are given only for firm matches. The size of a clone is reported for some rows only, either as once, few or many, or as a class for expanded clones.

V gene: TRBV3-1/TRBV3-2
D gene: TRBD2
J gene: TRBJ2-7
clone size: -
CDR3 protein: CASSQTQRGYEQYF
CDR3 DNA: TGTGCCAGCAGCCAAACCCAGCGGGGCTACGAGCAGTACTTC

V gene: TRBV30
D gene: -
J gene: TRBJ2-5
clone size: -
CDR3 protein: CAWSFGETQYF
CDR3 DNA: TGTGCCTGGAGTTTCGGGGAGACCCAGTACTTC

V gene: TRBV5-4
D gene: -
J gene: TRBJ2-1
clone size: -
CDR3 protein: CASSSQGSSYNEQFF
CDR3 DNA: TGTGCCAGCAGCTCGCAGGGGAGCTCCTACAATGAGCAGTTCTTC

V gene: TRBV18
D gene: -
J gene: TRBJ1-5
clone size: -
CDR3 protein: CASSEREGQPQHF
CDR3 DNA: TGTGCCAGCTCCGAACGGGAAGGCCAGCCCCAGCATTTT

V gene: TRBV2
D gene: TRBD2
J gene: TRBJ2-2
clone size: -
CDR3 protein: CASSGGGLAATGELFF
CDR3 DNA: TGTGCCAGCAGTGGGGGCGGACTAGCGGCGACCGGGGAGCTGTTTTTT

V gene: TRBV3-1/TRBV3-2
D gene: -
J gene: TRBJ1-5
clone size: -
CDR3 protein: CASSQDRRVNQPQHF
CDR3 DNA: TGTGCCAGCAGCCAAGATAGACGGGTTAATCAGCCCCAGCATTTT

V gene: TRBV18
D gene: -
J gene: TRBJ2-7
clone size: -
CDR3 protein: CASSSGPSQGYEQYF
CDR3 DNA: TGTGCCAGCTCATCGGGCCCGAGCCAGGGCTACGAGCAGTACTTC

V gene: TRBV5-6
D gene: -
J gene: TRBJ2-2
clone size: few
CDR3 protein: CASSFQGGTGELFF
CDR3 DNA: TGTGCCAGCAGCTTCCAGGGAGGCACCGGGGAGCTGTTTTTT

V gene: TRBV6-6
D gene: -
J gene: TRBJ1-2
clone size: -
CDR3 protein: CASSTRGEDYGYTF
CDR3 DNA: TGTGCCAGCAGTACCAGGGGAGAGGACTATGGCTACACCTTC

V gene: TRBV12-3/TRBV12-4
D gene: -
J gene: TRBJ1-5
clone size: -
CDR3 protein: CASSLGTNQPQHF
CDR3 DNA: TGTGCCAGCAGTTTAGGCACTAATCAGCCCCAGCATTTT

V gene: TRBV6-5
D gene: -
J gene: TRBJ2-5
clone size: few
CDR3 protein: CASRRDSQETQYF
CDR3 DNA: TGTGCCTCACGCCGGGACTCCCAAGAGACCCAGTACTTC

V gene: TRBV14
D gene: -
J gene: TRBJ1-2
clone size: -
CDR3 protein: CASSLIQGFGYTF
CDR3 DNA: TGTGCCAGCAGTTTAATACAGGGTTTTGGCTACACCTTC

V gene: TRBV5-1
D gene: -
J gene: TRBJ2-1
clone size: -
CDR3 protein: CASSPDSSSYNEQFF
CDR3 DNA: TGCGCCAGCAGCCCGGACAGTTCTTCCTACAATGAGCAGTTCTTC

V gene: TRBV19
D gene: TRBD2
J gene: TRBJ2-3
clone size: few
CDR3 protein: CASSIGLAGGQRTDTQYF
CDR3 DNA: TGTGCCAGTAGTATTGGACTAGCGGGGGGACAACGCACAGATACGCAGTATTTT

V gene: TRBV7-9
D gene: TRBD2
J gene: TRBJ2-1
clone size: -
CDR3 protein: CASSPLSGGSYNEQFF
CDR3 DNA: TGTGCCAGCAGCCCGCTGTCGGGGGGCTCCTACAATGAGCAGTTCTTC

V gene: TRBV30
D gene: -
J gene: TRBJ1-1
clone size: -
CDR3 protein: CAWTLWGVNTEAFF
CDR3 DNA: TGTGCCTGGACTCTCTGGGGAGTAAACACTGAAGCTTTCTTT

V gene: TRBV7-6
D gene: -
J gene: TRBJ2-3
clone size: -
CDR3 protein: CASSPGGTDTQYF
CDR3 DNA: TGTGCCAGCAGCCCGGGGGGCACAGATACGCAGTATTTT

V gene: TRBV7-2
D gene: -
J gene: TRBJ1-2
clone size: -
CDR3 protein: CASSSEGSYGYTF
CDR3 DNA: TGTGCCAGCAGTTCCGAGGGAAGCTATGGCTACACCTTC

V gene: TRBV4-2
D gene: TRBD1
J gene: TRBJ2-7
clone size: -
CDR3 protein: CASSQRTGVGYEQYF
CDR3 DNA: TGTGCCAGCAGCCAACGGACAGGGGTAGGCTACGAGCAGTACTTC

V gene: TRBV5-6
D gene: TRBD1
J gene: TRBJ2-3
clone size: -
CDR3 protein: CASSRTGPGQYF
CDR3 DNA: TGTGCCAGCAGTAGGACAGGGCCCGGGCAGTATTTT

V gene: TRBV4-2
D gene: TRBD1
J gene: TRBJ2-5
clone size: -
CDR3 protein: CASSQDTRTGEGETQYF
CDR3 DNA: TGTGCCAGCAGCCAAGATACGAGGACAGGGGAAGGAGAGACCCAGTACTTC

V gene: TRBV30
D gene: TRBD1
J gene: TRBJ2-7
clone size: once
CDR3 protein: CAWTGTGLVNEQYF
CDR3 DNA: TGTGCCTGGACCGGGACAGGGTTAGTTAACGAGCAGTACTTC

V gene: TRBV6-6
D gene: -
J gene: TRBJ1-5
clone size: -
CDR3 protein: CASTGGDQPQHF
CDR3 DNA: TGTGCCAGCACGGGAGGGGATCAGCCCCAGCATTTT

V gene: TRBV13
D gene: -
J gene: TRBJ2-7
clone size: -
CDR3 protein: CASSFEGSSYEQYF
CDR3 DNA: TGTGCCAGCAGCTTCGAGGGAAGCTCCTACGAGCAGTACTTC

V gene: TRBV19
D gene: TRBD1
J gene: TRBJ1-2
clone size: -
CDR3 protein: CASSPGTGLLTF
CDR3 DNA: TGTGCCAGTAGTCCCGGGACAGGTCTATTGACCTTC

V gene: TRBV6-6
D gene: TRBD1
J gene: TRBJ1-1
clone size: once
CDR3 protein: CASVGTAFEAFF
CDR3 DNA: TGTGCCAGCGTAGGGACAGCCTTTGAAGCTTTCTTT

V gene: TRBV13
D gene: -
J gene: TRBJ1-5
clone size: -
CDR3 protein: CASSRQNSNQPQHF
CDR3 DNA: TGTGCCAGCAGCCGACAGAATAGCAATCAGCCCCAGCATTTT

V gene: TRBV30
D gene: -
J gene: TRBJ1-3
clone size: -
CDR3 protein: CAWGRELTNTIYF
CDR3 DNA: TGTGCCTGGGGTCGGGAGCTAACGAACACCATATATTTT

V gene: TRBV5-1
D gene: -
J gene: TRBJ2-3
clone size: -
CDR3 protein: CASSLSGNPSTDTQYF
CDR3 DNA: TGCGCCAGCAGCTTGTCGGGTAACCCTAGCACAGATACGCAGTATTTT

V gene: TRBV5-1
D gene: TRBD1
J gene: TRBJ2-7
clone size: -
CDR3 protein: CASTQGGGYEQYF
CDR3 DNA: TGCGCCAGCACCCAAGGGGGCGGCTACGAGCAGTACTTC

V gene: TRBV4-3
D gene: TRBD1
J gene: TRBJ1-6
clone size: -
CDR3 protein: CASAGTGDSPLHF
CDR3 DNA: TGCGCCAGCGCCGGGACAGGGGACTCACCCCTCCACTTT

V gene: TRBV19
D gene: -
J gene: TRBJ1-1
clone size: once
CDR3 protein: CASSTTASSTMNTEAFF
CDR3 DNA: TGTGCCAGTAGTACGACAGCTAGTTCAACAATGAACACTGAAGCTTTCTTT

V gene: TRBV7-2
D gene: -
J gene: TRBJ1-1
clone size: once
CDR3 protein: CASSPYPGMANTEAFF
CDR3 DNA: TGTGCCAGCAGCCCGTACCCGGGTATGGCCAACACTGAAGCTTTCTTT

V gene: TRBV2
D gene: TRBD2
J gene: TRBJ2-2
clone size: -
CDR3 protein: CASRLRDYNTGELFF
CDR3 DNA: TGTGCCAGCAGGCTCCGGGACTATAACACCGGGGAGCTGTTTTTT

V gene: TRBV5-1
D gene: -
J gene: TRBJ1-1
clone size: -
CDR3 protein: CASSLSGGRGEAFF
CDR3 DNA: TGCGCCAGCAGCTTGTCGGGGGGCCGAGGAGAAGCTTTCTTT